This TCR beta chain was sequenced during a study of T cells in Graves' hyperthyroidism and ophthalmopathy. Uncontrolled infection, other autoimmune disease, pregnancy and lactation each barred patients from inclusion. RNA transcripts provided the source from which TCR beta CDR3 regions were amplified. HTBI primers were employed in a first-round RT-PCR of the TCR CDR3. TCRdb independently ran MiXCR on the multiplex PCR reads; one entry per CDR3 protein. Of 500,000 to 650,000 distinct CDR3 sequences listed, approximately 48% are singletons. This clonotype was found a few times. Its antigen is currently unknown. The CDR3 is 15 amino acids. Unmatched junction bases numbered 7, after V lost 5 bases and J lost 2 bases. Germline-derived CDR1 and CDR2 are MNHNS and SASEGT. Study outcomes and limitations: Researchers found most expanded thyroid clonotypes above 0.001 in blood as well.

This receptor was obtained from an adult woman with Graves' disease, either hyperthyroidism or ophthalmopathy (not recorded which). Sequencing was done on a sample of peripheral blood or thyroid tissue (not recorded which). The chain has TRBV6-1 and TRBJ1-2; 8 bases agree with TRBD1. CDR3 nucleotide sequence: TGTGCCAGCAGTTTACAGGGGGTGGACAACTATGGCTACACCTTC. It specifies CASSLQGVDNYGYTF.